The 20 T cell receptor beta chains below all came from one sample that was sequenced in a study of blood T cell repertoires in COVID-19. Method: immunoSEQ multiplex PCR; TCRdb's copy keeps in-frame clones and lacks some. The table shows hundreds of thousands of clones, with approximately 90% occurring only once. Sequencing input: peripheral blood. The receptor set was obtained from a man aged 35 to 55 with acute or convalescent COVID-19.

The rearrangement joins TRBV7-2 to TRBJ1-2, with D unresolved. The V gene lost 3 bases and the J gene lost 5 bases, with 16 bases spanning the gap. CDR3 length: 15 residues. Looked up from germline, CDR1 is SGHTA and CDR2 is FQGNSA. The CDR3 loop is CASSFSETRTYGYTF. For the CDR3, the DNA is TGTGCCAGCAGCTTTAGCGAGACTCGGACGTATGGCTACACCTTC.

This clone appeared once. The V call is TRBV7-2, the J call TRBJ2-5, with 8 bases matching TRBD1. Germline-derived CDR1 and CDR2 are SGHTA and FQGNSA. J lost 10 bases, V lost 3 bases, and 10 bases had no gene match. The CDR3 loop spans 14 amino acids. The CDR3 DNA sequence: TGTGCCAGCAGCTTTCAGGGGGCTTCGAGGGACCAGTACTTC. Its protein is CASSFQGASRDQYF.

The V call is TRBV19, the J call TRBJ1-5, with a tentative D call TRBD1 (6 bases). The CDR3 loop spans 13 amino acids. The germline V gene has CDR1 LNHDA and CDR2 SQIVND (reference sequence). Trimming removed 5 bases at V and 4 bases at J, with 9 bases between. The CDR3 spells CASSGDRNQPQHF. As DNA, the CDR3 is TGTGCCAGTAGTGGAGACAGGAATCAGCCCCAGCATTTT.

This sequence joins TRBV5-4 and TRBJ2-7; TRBD1 is a possible D gene (6 bases). The V end was cut by 4 bases, the J end by 2 bases, with 13 bases between. Germline loops: CDR1 SGHNT, CDR2 YYREEE (reference sequence). This CDR3 is built from 14 residues. The CDR3 DNA is TGTGCCAGCAGCCAGCATCCAGGGGCCTACGAGCAGTACTTC. Protein: CASSQHPGAYEQYF.

Note on this clone: The identical CDR3 is also encoded by other nucleotide sequences in the sample. The chain joins TRBV5-1 to TRBJ1-5, with D possibly TRBD1 on 5 matching bases. V was pared by 0 bases and J by 5 bases, with 9 bases between. Germline lookup yields CDR1 SGHRS and CDR2 YFSETQ. The CDR3 runs to 14 residues. The CDR3 loop is CASSLEGGDQPQHF. In DNA form, the CDR3 reads TGCGCCAGCAGCTTGGAGGGAGGGGATCAGCCCCAGCATTTT.

In this sample, this clone turned up a few times. The J gene is TRBJ1-3, the V gene TRBV28; TRBD1 is a possible D gene (5 bases). The CDR3 consists of 11 residues. V lost 7 bases and J 7 bases, leaving 8 bases between the germline ends. Per the germline V gene, CDR1 is MDHEN and CDR2 is SYDVKM. The CDR3 is CASTQGNTIYF. CDR3 coding DNA: TGTGCCAGCACCCAGGGTAACACCATATATTTT.

The DNA of the CDR3 is TGTGCCAGCAGCTTAGCGAAGGCGGGGAGCCGCACAGATACGCAGTATTTT. It yields the protein CASSLAKAGSRTDTQYF. The chain has TRBV7-9 and TRBJ2-3, with D possibly matching TRBD2 (6 bases). There are 17 residues in the CDR3. Germline V gives CDR1 SEHNR, CDR2 FQNEAQ (reference sequence). The germline V and J ends were trimmed by 0 bases and 1 base, with 14 bases remaining between them. Variable domain in full (rest from reference TRBV7-9 and TRBJ2-3): DTGVSQNPRHKITKRGQNVTFRCDPISEHNRLYWYRQTLGQGPEFLTYFQNEAQLEKSRLLSDRFSAERPKGSFSTLEIQRTEQGDSAMYLCASSLAKAGSRTDTQYFGPGTRLTVL.

The V gene is TRBV25-1, the J gene TRBJ2-2; D gene ambiguous. The CDR3 consists of 13 residues. Germline CDR1 reads MGHDK; CDR2 reads SYGVNS. Deletions cut 4 bases from V and 7 bases from J, with 10 bases between. CDR3 sequence (DNA): TGTGCCAGCAGTGGGCTGCGGCACGGGGAGCTGTTTTTT. This sequence encodes CASSGLRHGELFF.

The table lists this clone with a few counts. This sequence joins TRBV7-9 and TRBJ2-7; no reliable D call. The CDR3 spans 13 residues. V was trimmed by 5 bases and J by 1 base, leaving 9 bases between them. CDR1 SEHNR and CDR2 FQNEAQ come from the germline V gene (reference sequence). The CDR3 DNA sequence: TGTGCCAGCAGCGCGACTGGTTCCTACGAGCAGTACTTC. The encoded protein is CASSATGSYEQYF.

The chain recombines TRBV5-6 with TRBJ1-2, with TRBD1 as a possible D gene (5 bases). The V end was cut by 2 bases, the J end by 4 bases, with 9 bases between. Germline V lookup: CDR1 SGHDT, CDR2 YYEEEE. CDR3 length: 13 residues. Here the CDR3 DNA reads TGTGCCAGCAGCTTCGGGGGGTTCTATGGCTACACCTTC. This codes for CASSFGGFYGYTF.

V is TRBV29-1 and J is TRBJ2-3; tentatively, D is TRBD1 (5 bases). V was shortened by 3 bases and J by 3 bases, with 7 bases between the two germline ends. Germline CDR1 reads SQVTM; CDR2 reads ANQGSEA. The CDR3 is made up of 12 amino acids. CDR3 in amino acids: CSVDPGTDTQYF. The DNA of the CDR3 is TGCAGCGTTGACCCAGGGACAGATACGCAGTATTTT.

The chain's CDR3 is CSASVQGASGYGYTF. CDR3 in DNA: TGCAGTGCTAGTGTCCAGGGGGCCTCCGGCTATGGCTACACCTTC. V is TRBV20-1 and J is TRBJ1-2; 8 nucleotides align to TRBD1. The length of the CDR3 is 15 residues. Germline V gene data show CDR1 as DFQATT and CDR2 as SNEGSKA (reference sequence). V shed 3 bases, J shed 4 bases, and the junction held 10 bases outside the gene matches.

The rearrangement uses TRBV11-3 and TRBJ2-2, with 9 bases matching TRBD1. Germline-derived CDR1 and CDR2 are SGHNT and YENEEA. Trimming at V came to 4 bases and at J to 4 bases, leaving 4 bases not matched to a gene. The CDR3 spans 15 residues. The CDR3 region is CASSSGQGGTGELFF. DNA for the CDR3: TGTGCCAGCAGCTCGGGACAGGGTGGCACCGGGGAGCTGTTTTTT.

This clone appeared a single time. The rearrangement joins TRBV20-1 to TRBJ2-2; D is possibly TRBD1 (6 bases). CDR3 length: 14 amino acids. Trimming removed 6 bases at V and 2 bases at J, with 13 bases between. The germline CDR1 and CDR2 sequences are DFQATT and SNEGSKA (reference sequence). The CDR3, as DNA: TGCAGTGCGAGTACACAGGGTAACACCGGGGAGCTGTTTTTT. Amino acids: CSASTQGNTGELFF.

The rearrangement uses TRBV19 and TRBJ1-1; 7 positions agree with TRBD1. Looked up from germline, CDR1 is LNHDA and CDR2 is SQIVND (reference sequence). This CDR3 is 12 amino acids long. The ends lost 10 bases at V and 6 bases at J; junction bases unmatched: 8. Here the CDR3 DNA reads TGTGCCACCGCAGGGGGTCTCGCTGAAGCTTTCTTT. Encoded protein: CATAGGLAEAFF. The variable domain in full, completed from reference TRBV19 and TRBJ1-1, reads DGGITQSPKYLFRKEGQNVTLSCEQNLNHDAMYWYRQDPGQGLRLIYYSQIVNDFQKGDIAEGYSVSREKKESFPLTVTSAQKNPTAFYLCATAGGLAEAFFGQGTRLTVV.

The V and J genes are TRBV18 and TRBJ1-3, with 9 positions matching TRBD1. Germline CDR1 is KGHSH and CDR2 is LQKENI. This CDR3 has 14 residues. V lost 8 bases and J lost 2; bases outside the gene matches: 4. The CDR3 here is CASVTGGAGNTIYF. In DNA form, the CDR3 reads TGTGCCAGCGTTACAGGGGGCGCTGGAAACACCATATATTTT.

The chain joins TRBV29-1 to TRBJ2-1, with 10 bases lining up with TRBD2. After removal of 8 bases from V and 6 bases from J, the junction contained 7 bases not matched to a gene. The CDR3 is 13 residues long. CDR1 is SQVTM and CDR2 is ANQGSEA in the germline V gene. The CDR3 DNA sequence: TGCAGCTCCCGGCAGCGGGGGGGCAATGAGCAGTTCTTC. Translated: CSSRQRGGNEQFF.

This chain connects TRBV2 to TRBJ1-2, with D maybe TRBD1 (6 bases). The CDR3 sequence is 14 residues long. The V end was cut by 4 bases, the J end by 0 bases, with 9 bases between. Looked up from germline, CDR1 is SNHLY and CDR2 is FYNNEI. The CDR3 here is CASSVNRANYGYTF. The CDR3 coding sequence is TGTGCCAGCAGTGTGAACAGGGCTAACTATGGCTACACCTTC.

CDR3 nucleotide sequence: TGTGCCAGTAGTATACGTAGCAGCCCAATGAACACTGAAGCTTTCTTT. Translation: CASSIRSSPMNTEAFF. The chain recombines TRBV19 with TRBJ1-1; D gene ambiguous. Germline V gives CDR1 LNHDA, CDR2 SQIVND (reference sequence). With 2 bases removed from V and 0 bases from J, the gap between germline ends came to 13 bases. This CDR3 has 16 amino acids.

The chain combines TRBV5-4 with TRBJ2-1; D is perhaps TRBD2 (6 bases). Per germline, CDR1 SGHNT and CDR2 YYREEE (reference sequence). The length of the CDR3 is 17 residues. The CDR3 reads CAIKKVSGGALYNEQFF. In nucleotides, the CDR3 is TGTGCTATTAAGAAGGTCTCGGGCGGGGCCCTCTACAATGAGCAGTTCTTC.